This TCR beta chain is from a study of T cell responses to AZD1222 COVID-19 vaccine. Study results and caveats: The repertoires were collected only after the peak T cell response.

Repertoires were generated with immunoSEQ multiplex PCR, while TCRdb's copy carries only in-frame clones and drops some. The repertoire holds around 81,000 clones, nearly 85% seen once, with 2.9% in the top ten. Turning to this clone: As yet, its antigen is unknown.

The CDR3 runs 17 residues. Trimming pared 0 bases from V and 7 bases from J, leaving 22 bases between. From germline, CDR1 is SGHDT and CDR2 YYEEEE. The sequencing here drew on peripheral blood, taken on day 0 of AZD1222 vaccination. V is TRBV5-6 and J is TRBJ1-2, with D tentatively TRBD1 (5 bases). The source is an adult in good health. The CDR3 protein is CASSLELIFMEDTGYTF. Here the CDR3 DNA reads TGTGCCAGCAGCTTGGAGCTCATTTTTATGGAGGACACTGGCTACACCTTC. Using reference TRBV5-6 and TRBJ1-2 for the parts outside the CDR3, the full variable domain is DAGVTQSPTHLIKTRGQQVTLRCSPKSGHDTVSWYQQALGQGPQFIFQYYEEEERQRGNFPDRFSGHQFPNYSSELNVNALLLGDSALYLCASSLELIFMEDTGYTFGSGTRLTVV.